A single sample is the source of the 12 T cell receptor beta chains below, sequenced in a study of OX40 agonist ivuxolimab in advanced cancers. The assay was immunoSEQ multiplex PCR, and TCRdb's table has in-frame clones only and misses some. Found here are 85,000 to 90,000 clones, around 85% of them singletons; the top ten hold 0.2% to 0.25%. Sequenced material: CD4+ or CD8+ T cells sorted from blood, taken in a trial of the OX40 agonist ivuxolimab. The receptors shown here come from an adult with an advanced solid tumor such as melanoma, head and neck, liver or kidney cancer.

CDR3: CASSPRPLLGTGELFF. The DNA for the CDR3 is TGTGCCAGCAGCCCTCGACCGCTCCTGGGGACCGGGGAGCTGTTTTTT. The chain combines TRBV9 with TRBJ2-2; D gene ambiguous. The germline V gene encodes CDR1 SGDLS and CDR2 YYNGEE. V gave up 4 bases and J gave up 5 bases, with 18 bases separating them. There are 16 residues in the CDR3.

This rearrangement joins TRBV9 to TRBJ2-7; possibly TRBD1 or TRBD2 for D (5 bases each). Deletions cut 2 bases from V and 0 bases from J, with 9 bases between. Germline assignment: CDR1 SGDLS and CDR2 YYNGEE. The length of the CDR3 is 14 residues. The CDR3 DNA sequence: TGTGCCAGCAGCGTCCAGGGAGTCTCCTACGAGCAGTACTTC. Its protein product is CASSVQGVSYEQYF.

The chain recombines TRBV16 with TRBJ1-5; no clear D. Germline assignment: CDR1 KGHSY and CDR2 FQNENV. V dropped 1 base and J dropped 7 bases, with 11 bases sitting between them. This CDR3 region has 14 residues. CDR3 bases: TGTGCCAGCAGCCAATATCCGGGATCCCAGCCCCAGCATTTT. Amino acid sequence: CASSQYPGSQPQHF.

The chain's CDR3 is CASSSYMGNEQFF. CDR3 nucleotides: TGTGCCAGCAGCTCCTACATGGGAAATGAGCAGTTCTTC. The V gene is TRBV7-6, the J gene TRBJ2-1; the D is unclear. Germline V gives CDR1 SGHVS, CDR2 FNYEAQ. This CDR3 contains 13 residues. V lost 4 bases and J lost 7, with 11 bases in between.

This chain links TRBV11-2 with TRBJ1-2; TRBD1 matches at 11 bases. V lost 5 bases to trimming and J lost 6 bases; unmatched junction nucleotides: 8. Germline CDR1 and CDR2: SGHAT and FQNNGV. There are 15 residues in the CDR3. CDR3 protein: CASSHGQGALNGYTF. The CDR3 DNA sequence: TGTGCCAGCAGCCACGGACAGGGGGCCCTGAATGGCTACACCTTC.

The CDR3 DNA follows: TGTGCCAGCAGTTCCGGGGGGACCACCTACGAGCAGTACGTC. Protein product: CASSSGGTTYEQYV. The rearrangement links TRBV28 to TRBJ2-7, with TRBD2 matching 7 bases. This CDR3 contains 14 residues. Looked up from germline, CDR1 is MDHEN and CDR2 is SYDVKM. Losses at the gene ends were 4 bases for V and 2 bases for J; bases not matched to a gene: 5.

The chain recombines TRBV6-4 with TRBJ1-5; D is perhaps TRBD1 (5 bases). Trimming cost V 8 bases and J 3 bases, with 11 bases left between them. Germline CDR1 and CDR2: MRHNA and SNTAGT. CDR3 length equals 13 residues. For the CDR3, the DNA is TGTGCCAGCGCTCAGGGAGACAATCAGCCCCAGCATTTT. It encodes CASAQGDNQPQHF.

The rearrangement links TRBV14 to TRBJ2-5; perhaps D is TRBD1 or TRBD2 (6 bases each). The CDR3 is 15 residues long. Germline lookup yields CDR1 SGHDN and CDR2 FVKESK. Trimming removed 0 bases from V and 4 bases from J, with 12 bases in between. CDR3 protein: CASSQDSGAGETQYF. For the CDR3, the DNA is TGTGCCAGCAGCCAAGACTCGGGGGCAGGAGAGACCCAGTACTTC.

This clone came up a few times. The gene calls are TRBV6-4 and TRBJ2-1; tentatively, D is TRBD2 (6 bases). V dropped 2 bases and J dropped 10 bases, with 9 bases sitting between them. The germline gives CDR1 MRHNA, CDR2 SNTAGT. CDR3 length equals 12 residues. CDR3 amino acids: CASSDRTTEQFF. The CDR3 DNA is TGTGCCAGCAGTGACCGGACTACAGAGCAGTTCTTC.

The chain joins TRBV10-1 to TRBJ1-1, with 7 bases fitting TRBD1. The CDR3 sequence is 12 residues long. With 8 bases clipped from V and 6 bases from J, the junction kept 6 bases outside the gene matches. Germline CDR1 reads WNHNN; CDR2 reads SYGVQD (reference sequence). Here the CDR3 DNA reads TGCGCCAGCGCCAGGGGGTCGTCTGAAGCTTTCTTT. The encoded protein is CASARGSSEAFF.

This chain links TRBV5-4 with TRBJ1-2; D gene unclear. Germline values: CDR1 SGHNT, CDR2 YYREEE (reference sequence). Trimming took 3 bases from V and 8 from J, leaving 14 bases between them. CDR3 length equals 13 residues. The DNA of the CDR3 is TGTGCCAGCAGCTCCGACTCAATCGGGGGCTACACCTTC. Protein product: CASSSDSIGGYTF.

The chain is built from TRBV11-3 and TRBJ1-2; no clear D. This CDR3 is built from 13 residues. V was shortened by 5 bases and J by 6 bases, with 13 bases between the two germline ends. Germline lookup yields CDR1 SGHNT and CDR2 YENEEA. CDR3 protein: CASSMDGQNGYTF. Here the CDR3 DNA reads TGTGCCAGCAGCATGGACGGGCAAAATGGCTACACCTTC.